These T cell receptor beta chains were read from a single sample in a study of blood T cell repertoires in COVID-19. Data came from immunoSEQ multiplex PCR; TCRdb stores just in-frame clones and leaves some out. The data contain about 400,000 clones, around 92% of them singletons. The sample consisted of PBMCs or T cells enriched from blood (not recorded which). The receptors shown here come from a woman in her twenties or thirties who had recovered from COVID-19. Each CDR3 is given with its conserved first and last residue. D genes are given only for firm matches. The size entry is marked missing in some rows and otherwise reads once, few, many or a size class.

j_gene: TRBJ2-3; d_gene: TRBD2; abundance: -; v_gene: TRBV7-9; CDR3aa: CASSWLTSGDSTDTQYF; CDR3nt: TGTGCCAGCAGCTGGCTGACTAGCGGGGATAGTACAGATACGCAGTATTTT
j_gene: TRBJ2-2; d_gene: -; abundance: -; v_gene: TRBV12-3/TRBV12-4; CDR3aa: CARVLANTGELFF; CDR3nt: TGTGCCAGGGTACTAGCGAACACCGGGGAGCTGTTTTTT
j_gene: TRBJ1-2; d_gene: TRBD1; abundance: -; v_gene: TRBV6-6; CDR3aa: CASSPRQGQTGGYTF; CDR3nt: TGTGCCAGCAGTCCGAGACAGGGGCAAACGGGGGGCTACACCTTC
j_gene: TRBJ2-7; d_gene: -; abundance: -; v_gene: TRBV2; CDR3aa: CASRGGEQYF; CDR3nt: TGTGCCAGCAGGGGGGGTGAGCAGTACTTC
j_gene: TRBJ1-3; d_gene: -; abundance: few; v_gene: TRBV5-1; CDR3aa: CASSLATGNTIYF; CDR3nt: TGCGCCAGCAGCTTGGCTACTGGAAACACCATATATTTT
j_gene: TRBJ2-1; d_gene: TRBD1; abundance: -; v_gene: TRBV30; CDR3aa: CAGQGQANNEQFF; CDR3nt: TGTGCCGGTCAGGGACAGGCAAACAATGAGCAGTTCTTC
j_gene: TRBJ2-1; d_gene: TRBD2; abundance: -; v_gene: TRBV30; CDR3aa: CAWSVSGGRAINEQFF; CDR3nt: TGTGCCTGGAGTGTAAGTGGCGGGAGGGCCATTAATGAGCAGTTCTTC
j_gene: TRBJ2-3; d_gene: -; abundance: -; v_gene: TRBV7-3; CDR3aa: CASSLTRGGGTDTQYF; CDR3nt: TGTGCCAGCAGCTTAACTAGGGGCGGAGGCACAGATACGCAGTATTTT
j_gene: TRBJ2-7; d_gene: TRBD1; abundance: few; v_gene: TRBV6-2/TRBV6-3; CDR3aa: CASSYRTGIKDEQYF; CDR3nt: TGTGCCAGCAGTTACCGGACAGGGATCAAGGATGAGCAGTACTTC
j_gene: TRBJ2-7; d_gene: TRBD1; abundance: -; v_gene: TRBV4-3; CDR3aa: CASSQEGTGSYEQYF; CDR3nt: TGCGCCAGCAGCCAAGAGGGGACAGGGTCCTACGAGCAGTACTTC
j_gene: TRBJ2-6; d_gene: TRBD1; abundance: -; v_gene: TRBV5-4; CDR3aa: CASSFLFRGPGANVLTF; CDR3nt: TGTGCCAGCAGCTTTCTCTTCAGGGGGCCTGGGGCCAACGTCCTGACTTTC
j_gene: TRBJ1-1; d_gene: -; abundance: -; v_gene: TRBV7-3; CDR3aa: CASSLSILSEAFF; CDR3nt: TGTGCCAGCAGCTTAAGTATTTTATCGGAAGCTTTCTTT
j_gene: TRBJ1-1; d_gene: -; abundance: -; v_gene: TRBV9; CDR3aa: CASSVALQGRDGEAFF; CDR3nt: TGTGCCAGCAGCGTAGCTCTGCAGGGGAGAGATGGTGAAGCTTTCTTT
j_gene: TRBJ2-5; d_gene: TRBD1; abundance: -; v_gene: TRBV30; CDR3aa: CAWSVRAGGRETQYF; CDR3nt: TGTGCCTGGAGTGTACGGGCAGGGGGCAGGGAGACCCAGTACTTC
j_gene: TRBJ1-5; d_gene: -; abundance: few; v_gene: TRBV19; CDR3aa: CASTRENNQPQHF; CDR3nt: TGTGCCAGCACCCGGGAGAATAATCAGCCCCAGCATTTT
j_gene: TRBJ1-2; d_gene: -; abundance: -; v_gene: TRBV28; CDR3aa: CASRAGATAYGYTF; CDR3nt: TGTGCCAGCAGGGCAGGGGCGACAGCCTATGGCTACACCTTC
j_gene: TRBJ2-7; d_gene: -; abundance: -; v_gene: TRBV28; CDR3aa: CASRGGSYEQYF; CDR3nt: TGTGCCAGCAGGGGGGGTTCCTACGAGCAGTACTTC
j_gene: TRBJ2-3; d_gene: TRBD1; abundance: once; v_gene: TRBV27; CDR3aa: CASGDRATADTQYF; CDR3nt: TGTGCCAGCGGAGACAGGGCAACGGCAGATACGCAGTATTTT
j_gene: TRBJ2-3; d_gene: TRBD2; abundance: -; v_gene: TRBV27; CDR3aa: CASSLGYGREDSTDTQYF; CDR3nt: TGTGCCAGCAGTTTGGGGTATGGGCGGGAGGATAGCACAGATACGCAGTATTTT
j_gene: TRBJ1-2; d_gene: -; abundance: -; v_gene: TRBV5-1; CDR3aa: CASSETGYGYTF; CDR3nt: TGCGCCAGCAGCGAAACAGGGTATGGCTACACCTTC
j_gene: TRBJ1-1; d_gene: -; abundance: -; v_gene: TRBV5-1; CDR3aa: CASSLSSGATNTEAFF; CDR3nt: TGCGCCAGCAGCTTGAGTTCTGGGGCCACTAACACTGAAGCTTTCTTT
j_gene: TRBJ1-2; d_gene: -; abundance: -; v_gene: TRBV30; CDR3aa: CAWRAVRDGGYTF; CDR3nt: TGTGCCTGGAGGGCCGTCAGGGATGGTGGCTACACCTTC
j_gene: TRBJ2-7; d_gene: -; abundance: -; v_gene: TRBV5-1; CDR3aa: CASSLRDGTYEQYF; CDR3nt: TGCGCCAGCAGCTTGCGTGACGGGACCTACGAGCAGTACTTC
j_gene: TRBJ1-1; d_gene: -; abundance: -; v_gene: TRBV15; CDR3aa: CATSSQDGTTTEEVKVAFF; CDR3nt: TGTGCCACCAGCAGCCAGGATGGGACTACAACTGAAGAGGTAAAGGTGGCTTTCTTT
j_gene: TRBJ1-5; d_gene: -; abundance: -; v_gene: TRBV19; CDR3aa: CASSRRRGGDQPQHF; CDR3nt: TGTGCCAGTAGCCGGAGAAGGGGAGGTGATCAGCCCCAGCATTTT
j_gene: TRBJ1-2; d_gene: -; abundance: -; v_gene: TRBV7-3; CDR3aa: CASSSRSANYGYTF; CDR3nt: TGTGCCAGCAGCTCCCGCAGCGCTAACTATGGCTACACCTTC
j_gene: TRBJ2-1; d_gene: -; abundance: -; v_gene: TRBV9; CDR3aa: CASSLSGGDRANEQFF; CDR3nt: TGTGCCAGCAGCCTCTCCGGGGGGGACAGGGCCAATGAGCAGTTCTTC
j_gene: TRBJ1-1; d_gene: -; abundance: -; v_gene: TRBV25-1; CDR3aa: CASSDVVGTEAFF; CDR3nt: TGTGCCAGCAGTGACGTCGTCGGGACTGAAGCTTTCTTT
j_gene: TRBJ2-7; d_gene: -; abundance: -; v_gene: TRBV28; CDR3aa: CASSLKRTFSYEQYF; CDR3nt: TGTGCCAGCAGTTTAAAGAGGACATTTTCTTACGAGCAGTACTTC
j_gene: TRBJ2-7; d_gene: -; abundance: -; v_gene: TRBV9; CDR3aa: CASSVEPVEEQYF; CDR3nt: TGTGCCAGCAGCGTAGAGCCGGTGGAGGAGCAGTACTTC
j_gene: TRBJ1-3; d_gene: -; abundance: -; v_gene: TRBV28; CDR3aa: CASSLPHRAGNTIYF; CDR3nt: TGTGCCAGCAGTCTGCCCCACAGGGCTGGAAACACCATATATTTT
j_gene: TRBJ1-1; d_gene: TRBD1; abundance: once; v_gene: TRBV6-5; CDR3aa: CASRDRVFMNTEAFF; CDR3nt: TGTGCCAGCCGGGACAGGGTATTCATGAACACTGAAGCTTTCTTT
j_gene: TRBJ2-2; d_gene: -; abundance: -; v_gene: TRBV19; CDR3aa: CASRPGPNTGELFF; CDR3nt: TGTGCCAGTAGGCCTGGGCCTAACACCGGGGAGCTGTTTTTT
j_gene: TRBJ2-3; d_gene: TRBD2; abundance: -; v_gene: TRBV7-3; CDR3aa: CASSRAGALDTQYF; CDR3nt: TGTGCCAGCAGCCGAGCGGGAGCTCTAGATACGCAGTATTTT
j_gene: TRBJ2-7; d_gene: -; abundance: -; v_gene: TRBV7-9; CDR3aa: CASSSAGFTYEQYF; CDR3nt: TGTGCCAGCAGCTCCGCAGGGTTTACCTACGAGCAGTACTTC
j_gene: TRBJ1-2; d_gene: TRBD1; abundance: -; v_gene: TRBV29-1; CDR3aa: CSAIGQGHGYTF; CDR3nt: TGCAGCGCGATCGGACAGGGTCACGGCTACACCTTC